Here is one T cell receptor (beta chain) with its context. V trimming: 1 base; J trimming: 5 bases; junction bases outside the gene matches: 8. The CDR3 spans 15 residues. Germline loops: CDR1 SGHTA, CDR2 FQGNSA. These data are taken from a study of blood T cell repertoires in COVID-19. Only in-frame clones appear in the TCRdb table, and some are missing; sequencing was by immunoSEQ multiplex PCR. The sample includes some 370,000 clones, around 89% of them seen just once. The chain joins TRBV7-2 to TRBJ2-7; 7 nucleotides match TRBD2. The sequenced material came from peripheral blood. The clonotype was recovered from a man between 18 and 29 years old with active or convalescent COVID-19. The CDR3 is CASSLGASGLNEQYF. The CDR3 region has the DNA TGTGCCAGCAGCTTAGGTGCTAGCGGACTAAACGAGCAGTACTTC.